This T cell receptor beta chain emerged from a study of T cell responses to AZD1222 COVID-19 vaccine. The germline V and J ends were trimmed by 7 bases and 3 bases, with 6 bases remaining between them. Germline loops: CDR1 LNHDA, CDR2 SQIVND (reference sequence). The CDR3 has 11 amino acids. Study results and limitations: Clonal diversity may have been underestimated, and the donors were mostly white British, with more females than males.

About this clone: Its specificity is unknown.

Sequencing used immunoSEQ multiplex PCR; TCRdb keeps in-frame clones, though not all of them. Counted here are approximately 140,000 clones, over 90% occurring once; the ten biggest clones make up around 5%. Sequences were derived from peripheral blood, sampled on day 0 of AZD1222 vaccination. This sequence originates from an adult in good health. This chain uses TRBV19 with TRBJ1-1; D is unclear. The DNA for the CDR3 is TGTGCCAGTAATACAGACACTGAAGCTTTCTTT. Translating gives CASNTDTEAFF.